This record looks at one T cell receptor beta chain sequence and its context. The entry originates in a study of blood T cell repertoires in COVID-19. On the study more broadly: Collection of acute and convalescent COVID-19 samples took place in the United States, Italy and Spain.

This CDR3 contains 17 residues. Germline values: CDR1 SEHNR, CDR2 FQNEAQ (reference sequence). The V segment lost 0 bases and the J segment 4 bases; nucleotides outside the gene matches: 6. In the authors' methods: Estimated nucleated cell counts came from reference gene primer amplification. Data came from immunoSEQ multiplex PCR; TCRdb stores just in-frame clones and leaves some out. The V and J calls and clone size come from that table; D and trimming were worked out from the DNA. The table has 200,000 to 250,000 clones, around nine tenths seen once. Specimen: peripheral blood. This chain connects TRBV7-9 to TRBJ1-4; TRBD1 matches 9 bases. This sequence originates from a woman aged 60-70 years with acute or convalescent COVID-19. The chain's CDR3 is CASSLAARQGVNEKLFF. In DNA, the CDR3 is TGTGCCAGCAGCTTAGCTGCAAGACAGGGGGTTAATGAAAAACTGTTTTTT.